This passage covers 8 T cell receptor beta chains from one sample sequenced in a study of blood T cell repertoires in COVID-19. The method was immunoSEQ multiplex PCR; TCRdb's version includes in-frame clones alone and lacks a portion of them. This table has roughly 72,000 clones, approximately 85% appearing once. Sequenced material: peripheral blood. These receptors were collected from a human donor in a cohort sampled during active COVID-19.

In its sample, this clone was seen a few times. This chain connects TRBV3-1 (or the pseudogene TRBV3-2) to TRBJ1-1; unclear D gene. V gave up 5 bases and J gave up 1 base, with 14 bases separating them. CDR1 and CDR2 from the germline V gene are LGHDT and YNNKEL (reference sequence). This CDR3 has 15 amino acids. The CDR3 bases are TGTGCCAGCAGCGGGAGGGCGGTGAAGAACACTGAAGCTTTCTTT. Translated, it gives CASSGRAVKNTEAFF.

V usage is TRBV18 and J usage is TRBJ1-6, with 7 positions matching TRBD1. The CDR3 runs to 15 residues. V was pared by 0 bases and J by 5 bases, with 1 base of the junction left unmatched. Germline loops: CDR1 KGHSH, CDR2 LQKENI. CDR3 coding DNA: TGTGCCAGCTCACCACCGACAGGGAATAATTCACCCCTCCACTTT. This codes for CASSPPTGNNSPLHF.

The chain links TRBV7-9 to TRBJ2-7; 7 nucleotides line up with TRBD1. Germline V gene sequence: CDR1 SEHNR, CDR2 FQNEAQ (reference sequence). The CDR3 consists of 14 residues. V was clipped by 5 bases and J by 2 bases; unmatched bases: 6. The CDR3 nucleotides are TGTGCCAGCAGCCTGGGGACAGCTCCCTACGAGCAGTACTTC. Its translation is CASSLGTAPYEQYF. Supplemented by reference TRBV7-9 and TRBJ2-7, the full variable domain reads DTGVSQNPRHKITKRGQNVTFRCDPISEHNRLYWYRQTLGQGPEFLTYFQNEAQLEKSRLLSDRFSAERPKGSFSTLEIQRTEQGDSAMYLCASSLGTAPYEQYFGPGTRLTVT.

The genes are TRBV5-4 and TRBJ2-7; TRBD1 is a possible D gene (5 bases). V was cut by 4 bases and J by 3 bases, with 14 bases left in between. The CDR3 has 14 amino acids. The germline V gene encodes CDR1 SGHNT and CDR2 YYREEE (reference sequence). CDR3 nucleotide sequence: TGTGCCAGCAGCACTAACAGGATCCACTACGAGCAGTACTTC. It translates to CASSTNRIHYEQYF. Full variable domain (outside the CDR3, taken from reference TRBV5-4 and TRBJ2-7): ETGVTQSPTHLIKTRGQQVTLRCSSQSGHNTVSWYQQALGQGPQFIFQYYREEENGRGNFPPRFSGLQFPNYSSELNVNALELDDSALYLCASSTNRIHYEQYFGPGTRLTVT.

J is TRBJ2-1 and V is TRBV2, with D possibly being TRBD2 (7 bases). In germline, CDR1 is SNHLY, CDR2 FYNNEI. The CDR3 length is 14 residues. Trimming left V 6 bases short and J 2 bases short, with 11 bases between. The CDR3 loop is CASRSGTPYNEQFF. CDR3 bases: TGTGCCAGCAGGAGCGGGACACCCTACAATGAGCAGTTCTTC.

The chain links TRBV6-5 to TRBJ2-7; weak D call: TRBD1 (6 bases). The CDR3 sequence is 14 residues long. Germline CDR1 MNHEY, CDR2 SVGAGI. The ends were cut back, 9 bases at V and 0 bases at J, with 15 bases in the middle. As DNA, the CDR3 is TGTGCCAGTACCAGGGGCCTGAGCTCCTACGAGCAGTACTTC. Amino acids: CASTRGLSSYEQYF.

This clone was seen a handful of times. Compared with germline, one end of the junction differs, possibly owing to a read error. This rearrangement joins TRBV2 to TRBJ2-6, with D possibly TRBD2 on 6 matching bases. The CDR3 is 11 residues long. CDR1 and CDR2 from the germline V gene are SNHLY and FYNNEI. CDR3 coding DNA: TGTGCCAGCAGTCCTGGGACTCGTGCGATTTTC. Translating it yields CASSPGTRAIF.

The gene calls are TRBV20-1 and TRBJ1-6; no clear D. CDR3 size: 17 residues. Germline CDR1 is DFQATT and CDR2 is SNEGSKA (reference sequence). V was shortened by 3 bases and J by 6 bases, with 21 bases between the two germline ends. The CDR3 DNA follows: TGCAGTGCTAGTGCGTCGGGAGGAGATATGGGTAATTCACCCCTCCACTTT. Protein: CSASASGGDMGNSPLHF.